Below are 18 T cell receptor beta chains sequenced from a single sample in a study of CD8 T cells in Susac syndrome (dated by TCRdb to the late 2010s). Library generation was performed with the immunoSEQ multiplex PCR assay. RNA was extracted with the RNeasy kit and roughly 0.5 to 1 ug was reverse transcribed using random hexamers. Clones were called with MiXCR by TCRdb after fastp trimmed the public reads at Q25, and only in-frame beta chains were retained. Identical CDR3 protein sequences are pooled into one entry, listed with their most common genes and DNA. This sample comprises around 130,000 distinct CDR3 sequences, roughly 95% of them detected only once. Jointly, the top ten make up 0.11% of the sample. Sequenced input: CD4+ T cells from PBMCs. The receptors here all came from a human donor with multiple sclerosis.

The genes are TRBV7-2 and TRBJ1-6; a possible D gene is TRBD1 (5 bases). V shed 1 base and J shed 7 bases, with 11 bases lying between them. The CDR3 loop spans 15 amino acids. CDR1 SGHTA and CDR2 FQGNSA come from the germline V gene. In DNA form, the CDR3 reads TGTGCCAGCAGCTTAGTCGGGCAGGGAAATTCACCCCTCCACTTT. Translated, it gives CASSLVGQGNSPLHF.

CDR3 residues: CASSQDSQVYGYTF. The CDR3 DNA follows: TGCGCCAGCAGCCAAGATTCCCAGGTTTATGGCTACACCTTC. The V gene is TRBV4-3, the J gene TRBJ1-2; D remains unclear. The CDR3 contains 14 residues. Trimming stripped 0 bases from V and 5 bases from J, with 10 bases between. Germline CDR1 LGHNA, CDR2 YSLEER.

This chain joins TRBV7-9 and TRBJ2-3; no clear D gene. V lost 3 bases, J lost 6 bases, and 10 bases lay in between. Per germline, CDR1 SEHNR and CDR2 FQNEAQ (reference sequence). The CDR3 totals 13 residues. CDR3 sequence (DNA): TGTGCCAGCAGCTTGGGGATTAGGGATACGCAGTATTTT. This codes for CASSLGIRDTQYF.

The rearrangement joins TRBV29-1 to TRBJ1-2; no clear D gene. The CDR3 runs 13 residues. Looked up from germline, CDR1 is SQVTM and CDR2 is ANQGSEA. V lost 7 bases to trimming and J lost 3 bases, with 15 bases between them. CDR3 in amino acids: CSAERRLDYGYTF. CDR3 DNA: TGCAGCGCCGAGAGGCGGCTCGACTATGGCTACACCTTC.

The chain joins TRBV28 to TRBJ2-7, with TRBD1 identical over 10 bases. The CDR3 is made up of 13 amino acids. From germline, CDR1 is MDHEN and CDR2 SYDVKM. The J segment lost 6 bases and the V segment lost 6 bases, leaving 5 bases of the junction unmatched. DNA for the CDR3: TGTGCCAGCAGGACAGGGGGCAACGGCGAGCAGTACTTC. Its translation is CASRTGGNGEQYF. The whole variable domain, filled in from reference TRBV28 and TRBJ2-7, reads DVKVTQSSRYLVKRTGEKVFLECVQDMDHENMFWYRQDPGLGLRLIYFSYDVKMKEKGDIPEGYSVSREKKERFSLILESASTNQTSMYLCASRTGGNGEQYFGPGTRLTVT.

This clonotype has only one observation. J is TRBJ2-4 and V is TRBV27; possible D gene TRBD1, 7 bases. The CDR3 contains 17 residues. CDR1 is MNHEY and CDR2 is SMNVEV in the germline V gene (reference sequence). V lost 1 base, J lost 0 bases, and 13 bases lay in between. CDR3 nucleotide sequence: TGTGCCAGCAGTTTATGGCAGGGGGGTCTAGCCAAAAACATTCAGTACTTC. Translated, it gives CASSLWQGGLAKNIQYF.

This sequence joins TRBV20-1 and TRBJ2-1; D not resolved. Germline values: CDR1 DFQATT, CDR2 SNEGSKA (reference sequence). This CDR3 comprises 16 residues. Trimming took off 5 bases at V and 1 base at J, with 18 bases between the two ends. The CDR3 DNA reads TGCAGTGCTGACGGTCCCCCCAAGAGGTCCTACAATGAGCAGTTCTTC. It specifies CSADGPPKRSYNEQFF.

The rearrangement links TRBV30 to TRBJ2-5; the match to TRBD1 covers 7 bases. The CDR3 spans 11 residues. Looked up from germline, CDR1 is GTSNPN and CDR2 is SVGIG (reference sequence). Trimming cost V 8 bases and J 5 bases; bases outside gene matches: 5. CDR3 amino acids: CADRVLETQYF. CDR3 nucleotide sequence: TGTGCCGACAGGGTTCTTGAGACCCAGTACTTC.

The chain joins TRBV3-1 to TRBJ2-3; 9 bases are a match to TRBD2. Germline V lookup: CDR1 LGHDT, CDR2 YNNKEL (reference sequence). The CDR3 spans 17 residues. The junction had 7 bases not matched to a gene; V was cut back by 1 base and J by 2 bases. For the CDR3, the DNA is TGTGCCAGCAGCCAAGTGGGTAGCGGGGGTCCCACAGATACGCAGTATTTT. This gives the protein CASSQVGSGGPTDTQYF.

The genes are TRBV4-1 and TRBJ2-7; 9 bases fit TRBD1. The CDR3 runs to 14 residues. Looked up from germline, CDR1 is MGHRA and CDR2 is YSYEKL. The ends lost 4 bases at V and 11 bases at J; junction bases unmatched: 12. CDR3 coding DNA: TGCGCCAGCAGCCGAAATGAAAGGGACAGGGTAGAGTACTTC. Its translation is CASSRNERDRVEYF.

CDR3 coding DNA: TGCGCCAGCAGCTTGGACCCAGGGGCCAATCAGCCCCAGCATTTT. Translation: CASSLDPGANQPQHF. The chain joins TRBV5-1 to TRBJ1-5; perhaps TRBD1 as D (6 bases). CDR3 length: 15 residues. CDR1 is SGHRS and CDR2 is YFSETQ in the germline V gene. Trimming removed 0 bases from V and 3 bases from J, with 10 bases in between. Full variable domain (remainder filled in from reference TRBV5-1 and TRBJ1-5): KAGVTQTPRYLIKTRGQQVTLSCSPISGHRSVSWYQQTPGQGLQFLFEYFSETQRNKGNFPGRFSGRQFSNSRSEMNVSTLELGDSALYLCASSLDPGANQPQHFGDGTRLSIL.

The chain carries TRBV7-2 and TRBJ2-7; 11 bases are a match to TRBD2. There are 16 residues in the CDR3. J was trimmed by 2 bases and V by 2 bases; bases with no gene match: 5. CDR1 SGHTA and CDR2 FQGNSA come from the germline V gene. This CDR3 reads CASSLMSSGGAYEQYF. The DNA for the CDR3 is TGTGCCAGCAGCTTAATGAGTAGCGGGGGGGCCTACGAGCAGTACTTC.

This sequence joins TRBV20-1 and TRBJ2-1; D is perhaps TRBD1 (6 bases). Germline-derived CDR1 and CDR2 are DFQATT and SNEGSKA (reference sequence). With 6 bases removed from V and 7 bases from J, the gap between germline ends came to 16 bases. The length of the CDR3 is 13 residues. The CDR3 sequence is CSAIPPTGNEQFF. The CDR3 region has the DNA TGCAGTGCCATCCCCCCGACAGGAAATGAGCAGTTCTTC.

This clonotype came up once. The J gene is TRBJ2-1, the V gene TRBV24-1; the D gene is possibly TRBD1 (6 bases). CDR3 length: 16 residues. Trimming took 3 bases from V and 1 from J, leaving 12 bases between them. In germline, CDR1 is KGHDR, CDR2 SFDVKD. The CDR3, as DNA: TGTGCCACCAGTGATCCACAGGGAATATCCTACAATGAGCAGTTCTTC. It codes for CATSDPQGISYNEQFF.

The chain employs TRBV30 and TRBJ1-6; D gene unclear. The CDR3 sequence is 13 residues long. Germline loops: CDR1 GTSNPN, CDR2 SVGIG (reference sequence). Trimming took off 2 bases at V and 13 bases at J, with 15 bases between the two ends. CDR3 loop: CAWSSARNSPLHF. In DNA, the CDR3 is TGTGCCTGGAGTAGCGCAAGGAACTCGCCCCTCCACTTT.

In DNA form, the CDR3 reads TGTGCCTGGAGTACGGCAGTAAACTATGGCTACACCTTC. Amino acid sequence: CAWSTAVNYGYTF. The rearrangement uses TRBV30 and TRBJ1-2; D gene ambiguous. CDR1 and CDR2 from the germline V gene are GTSNPN and SVGIG (reference sequence). The germline V and J ends were trimmed by 2 bases and 2 bases, with 9 bases remaining between them. This CDR3 is 13 amino acids long.

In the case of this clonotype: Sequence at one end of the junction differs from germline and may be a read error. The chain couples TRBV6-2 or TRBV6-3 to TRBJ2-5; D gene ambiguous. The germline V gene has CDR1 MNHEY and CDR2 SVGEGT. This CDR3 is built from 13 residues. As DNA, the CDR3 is TGTGCCAGCAGTCAAGTGTACCAAGAGACCCAGTACTTT. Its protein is CASSQVYQETQYF.

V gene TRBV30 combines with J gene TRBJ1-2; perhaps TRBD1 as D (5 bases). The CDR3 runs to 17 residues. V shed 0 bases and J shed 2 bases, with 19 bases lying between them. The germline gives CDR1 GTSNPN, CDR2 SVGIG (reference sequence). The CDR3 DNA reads TGTGCCTGGAGTGTACTTAAAGGGGACTTAGACAACTATGGCTACACCTTC. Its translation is CAWSVLKGDLDNYGYTF.